The rows below give T cell receptor beta chains drawn from one sample of a study of blood T cell repertoires in COVID-19. The method was immunoSEQ multiplex PCR; TCRdb's version includes in-frame clones alone and lacks a portion of them. The sample carries fewer than 300,000 clones, 83% recorded once. Sequenced input: peripheral blood. These receptors were taken from a woman aged 45-65 years who had recovered from COVID-19. Each CDR3 is given with its conserved first and last residue. Each record gives: J gene, V gene, D gene, CDR3 protein. A D gene is named only where the DNA matches it firmly.

TRBJ1-1 | TRBV5-4 | TRBD1 | CASSADRISEAFF
TRBJ1-2 | TRBV24-1 | NA | CATSDNRWGYTF
TRBJ2-5 | TRBV5-1 | NA | CASSLGAAYQETQYF
TRBJ1-5 | TRBV2 | NA | CASSETSSNQPQHF
TRBJ2-3 | TRBV5-1 | NA | CASSAPRDTNTDTQYF
TRBJ1-6 | TRBV27 | NA | CASSLGGRNSPLHF
TRBJ2-7 | TRBV6-2/TRBV6-3 | TRBD1 | CASSKMTGGRNEQYF
TRBJ1-5 | TRBV19 | NA | CASSVMGGGNQPQHF
TRBJ1-4 | TRBV5-1 | TRBD1 | CASSGGTANEKLFF
TRBJ2-6 | TRBV21-1 | NA | CASSDRNRSDSGANVLTF
TRBJ2-7 | TRBV5-8 | TRBD2 | CASSPTSAGGPYEQYF
TRBJ1-6 | TRBV11-2 | NA | CASSLVVSNSPLHF
TRBJ1-2 | TRBV28 | TRBD1 | CASRGTGDGYTF
TRBJ1-4 | TRBV13 | NA | CASSPPGATNEKLFF
TRBJ2-5 | TRBV7-2 | TRBD2 | CASSLGTSGGVTQYF
TRBJ1-2 | TRBV20-1 | NA | CSASSLETRGGNYGYTF
TRBJ1-5 | TRBV12-3/TRBV12-4 | NA | CASSLTNRQPQHF
TRBJ1-3 | TRBV3-1/TRBV3-2 | TRBD1 | CASTTTGSPGNTIYF
TRBJ2-7 | TRBV28 | TRBD1 | CASSSWGQGTYEQYF
TRBJ2-6 | TRBV10-1 | NA | CARGSFAGVLSGANVLTF
TRBJ1-2 | TRBV11-2 | NA | CASSLDGADYGYTF
TRBJ2-5 | TRBV5-1 | NA | CASSPELGETQYF
TRBJ1-2 | TRBV6-5 | NA | CASSYSGSGLMFGYTF
TRBJ2-1 | TRBV6-5 | TRBD1 | CASSLVGQGNYEQFF
TRBJ1-4 | TRBV3-1/TRBV3-2 | TRBD1 | CASSRQGLNEKLFF
TRBJ1-1 | TRBV19 | TRBD1 | CASSTGNTGAPEAFF
TRBJ1-5 | TRBV30 | TRBD1 | CAWSVDRGNQPQHF
TRBJ2-3 | TRBV6-5 | TRBD2 | CASRHIERGIDTQYF
TRBJ2-7 | TRBV7-9 | TRBD1 | CASSALRGDRVGYEQYF
TRBJ2-7 | TRBV6-2/TRBV6-3 | TRBD2 | CASRPPSNGRQQYF
TRBJ1-5 | TRBV5-4 | TRBD1 | CASSPGRGDNQPQHF
TRBJ1-2 | TRBV6-2/TRBV6-3 | TRBD1 | CASSYGTGPYYSYTF
TRBJ1-1 | TRBV19 | NA | CGSGEGAEAFF
TRBJ2-7 | TRBV7-6 | NA | CASGDNYEQYF
TRBJ2-7 | TRBV19 | NA | CASSIGYSPTYEQYF
TRBJ1-1 | TRBV7-9 | NA | CASDLRTGEATEAFF
TRBJ1-4 | TRBV18 | NA | CASSPLSGGGEKLFF
TRBJ1-1 | TRBV5-5 | NA | CASSLGRGTEAFF
TRBJ1-1 | TRBV7-9 | NA | CASSLYGGMNTEAFF
TRBJ1-3 | TRBV5-1 | NA | CASSWREQGSGNTIYF
TRBJ2-1 | TRBV5-6 | TRBD2 | CASSSSGGALDEQFF
TRBJ1-6 | TRBV6-5 | NA | CASSSRSSYNSPLHF
TRBJ2-7 | TRBV7-2 | TRBD2 | CASSSALDWTSGIILEQYF
TRBJ2-5 | TRBV6-2/TRBV6-3 | NA | CASSPDTQETQYF
TRBJ1-2 | TRBV9 | NA | CASSPDRQSYGYTF
TRBJ2-7 | TRBV19 | NA | CARYPRQSPGEQYF
TRBJ1-2 | TRBV19 | TRBD1 | CASNPTGTGDDYGYTF
TRBJ2-5 | TRBV5-1 | TRBD2 | CASSLDTGRGEGETQYF
TRBJ1-1 | TRBV3-1/TRBV3-2 | NA | CASSQGPGMNTEAFF
TRBJ2-7 | TRBV6-5 | NA | CASSNVAGLTYEQYF
TRBJ2-7 | TRBV5-1 | NA | CASSKPRGINEQYF
TRBJ2-3 | TRBV7-9 | TRBD1 | CASSSPPGGTGGSTDTQYF
TRBJ2-3 | TRBV4-1 | NA | CASSPLPGADTQYF
TRBJ2-2 | TRBV11-3 | NA | CASSPRGTGELFF
TRBJ2-2 | TRBV6-1 | NA | CASSEYEGWAGELFF